Below, one T cell receptor beta chain is given with its context. Source study methods: Cell counts per sample came from amplifying reference gene primers. The data were produced by immunoSEQ multiplex PCR, yet TCRdb's version contains in-frame clones alone and is incomplete. That table is the source of V, J and clone size, and D and trimming were worked out from the DNA. Found here are 410,000 or so clones, about 89% of them singletons; the top ten hold around 1.5%. Germline assignment: CDR1 SGHTS and CDR2 YDEGEE. This CDR3 is 13 amino acids long. Trimming shortened V by 1 base and J by 9 bases, and 13 bases separated the two germline ends. These data originate in a study of blood T cell repertoires in COVID-19. Across the study: Specimens from acute and convalescent COVID-19 originated in the United States, Italy and Spain. T cells, B-cell-depleted T cells, or PBMCs provided the cDNA or gDNA that served as material.

The Seattle patients, enrolled during active infection, were followed longitudinally. This clonotype originated in a woman aged 35 to 49 with COVID-19, enrolled during active disease. The sample comprised peripheral blood. The chain carries TRBV5-8 and TRBJ1-2; no firm D call. Here the CDR3 DNA reads TGTGCCAGCAGCTTGTACCAGGCGGGAAGCTACACCTTC. This gives the protein CASSLYQAGSYTF.